Following are 4 T cell receptor beta chains from one sample sequenced in a study of vaccination and CD4 T cells after COVID-19. The treatment denotes: approximately 11-day PBMC culture with coronavirus spike peptide pools or control peptides (ViraFEST assay). According to the study, CD4+ T cells from the unexposed donor were gathered ahead of the COVID-19 pandemic (2011-2018). These TCRs are of unknown antigen specificity. The Oncomine TCR Beta short-read assay was what sequenced the DNA obtained from cultured CD4+ T cells. TCRdb passed the PCR reads through MiXCR, listing each CDR3 protein once. Of thousands of distinct CDR3 sequences listed, 46% are singletons. The specimen sequenced was CD4+ T cells from blood, cultured in vitro. All receptors derive from a human donor in good health.

This clonotype was picked up a small number of times. This chain connects TRBV19 to TRBJ2-3; 10 bases are a match to TRBD2. V lost 5 bases and J lost 5; bases outside the gene matches: 7. Germline CDR1 LNHDA, CDR2 SQIVND (reference sequence). The CDR3 is 15 residues long. For the CDR3, the DNA is TGTGCCAGTAGTTTGAGCGGGGGGGCCGGAGATACGCAGTATTTT. Translated: CASSLSGGAGDTQYF.

CDR3 residues: CSVEQAQDTQYF. The DNA for the CDR3 is TGCAGCGTAGAGCAGGCCCAAGATACGCAGTATTTT. The chain links TRBV29-1 to TRBJ2-3; no reliable D call. Germline values: CDR1 SQVTM, CDR2 ANQGSEA. V lost 6 bases and J 5 bases, leaving 12 bases between the germline ends. The CDR3 is 12 residues long.

CDR3 protein: CASSLDPGWNEQFF. As DNA, the CDR3 is TGTGCCAGCAGCTTAGACCCGGGGTGGAATGAGCAGTTCTTC. The chain links TRBV7-2 to TRBJ2-1, with D perhaps TRBD2 (5 bases). The CDR3 runs to 14 residues. Trimming shortened V by 1 base and J by 7 bases, and 11 bases separated the two germline ends. CDR1 SGHTA and CDR2 FQGNSA come from the germline V gene.

This clonotype was observed a handful of times. This rearrangement joins TRBV20-1 to TRBJ2-2; 7 positions match TRBD1. This CDR3 has 16 residues. V gave up 1 base and J gave up 4 bases; unmatched junction bases: 9. Looked up from germline, CDR1 is DFQATT and CDR2 is SNEGSKA (reference sequence). CDR3 amino acids: CSARVPRQGGTGELFF. DNA for the CDR3: TGCAGTGCTAGAGTCCCCCGACAGGGTGGCACCGGGGAGCTGTTTTTT.